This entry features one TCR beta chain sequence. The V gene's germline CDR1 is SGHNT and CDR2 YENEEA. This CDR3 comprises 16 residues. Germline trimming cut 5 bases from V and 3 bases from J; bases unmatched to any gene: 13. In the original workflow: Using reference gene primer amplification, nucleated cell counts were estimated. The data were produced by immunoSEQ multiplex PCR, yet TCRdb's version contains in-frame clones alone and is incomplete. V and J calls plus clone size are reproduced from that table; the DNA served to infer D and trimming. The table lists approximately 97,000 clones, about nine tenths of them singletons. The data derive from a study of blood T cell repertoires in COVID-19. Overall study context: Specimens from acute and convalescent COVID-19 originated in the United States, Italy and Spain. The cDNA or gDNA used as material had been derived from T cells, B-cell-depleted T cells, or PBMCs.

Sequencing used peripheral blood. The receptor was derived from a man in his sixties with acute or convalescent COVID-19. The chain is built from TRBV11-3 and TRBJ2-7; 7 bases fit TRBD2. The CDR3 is CASSIGSPGGSYEQYF. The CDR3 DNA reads TGTGCCAGCAGCATCGGGTCCCCGGGAGGAAGCTACGAGCAGTACTTC.